A single sample is the source of the 14 T cell receptor beta chains below, sequenced in a study of blood T cell repertoires in COVID-19 (dated by TCRdb to about 2020). Library prep was done by the immunoSEQ multiplex PCR assay. TCRdb took over this immuneACCESS table, retaining in-frame rearrangements with V and J assigned. Such tables are incomplete; in checked studies, under half of the missing clones stem from an unresolved V gene, and the remainder is unexplained. A total of some 130,000 clones appear in this sample, 90% of them only once. The ten largest clones capture under 4.5% of the sample. The sequenced sample consisted of peripheral blood. The receptors come from a man over 45 with active COVID-19.

The chain is built from TRBV6-5 and TRBJ1-3; the D gene is possibly TRBD1 (5 bases). V gave up 6 bases and J gave up 0 bases, with 12 bases separating them. CDR1 is MNHEY and CDR2 is SVGAGI in the germline V gene. The CDR3 is 15 amino acids. The CDR3 region has the DNA TGTGCCAGCAGCCGGACACGGAGCTCTGGAAACACCATATATTTT. It specifies CASSRTRSSGNTIYF.

This chain links TRBV11-2 with TRBJ1-2; D perhaps matches TRBD1 (6 bases). Trimming removed 0 bases at V and 5 bases at J, with 7 bases between. This CDR3 has 13 amino acids. Germline assignment: CDR1 SGHAT and CDR2 FQNNGV. CDR3 protein: CASSLDGQYGYTF. As DNA, the CDR3 is TGTGCCAGCAGCTTAGATGGACAGTATGGCTACACCTTC.

The chain employs TRBV3-1 (or the pseudogene TRBV3-2) and TRBJ2-7, with 7 positions matching TRBD2. Trimming cost V 1 base and J 2 bases; bases outside gene matches: 5. The germline gives CDR1 LGHDT, CDR2 YNNKEL (reference sequence). This CDR3 contains 15 residues. CDR3 in DNA: TGTGCCAGCAGCCAAGCGAGTAGCGGGCCCTACGAGCAGTACGTC. Encoded protein: CASSQASSGPYEQYV.

The genes are TRBV9 and TRBJ2-2; 8 bases line up with TRBD2. CDR3 size: 16 residues. The germline CDR1 and CDR2 sequences are SGDLS and YYNGEE. V lost 1 base, J lost 4 bases, and 6 bases stayed unmatched. The CDR3 here is CASSVRAGVGTGELFF. In DNA, the CDR3 is TGTGCCAGCAGCGTACGAGCGGGAGTTGGCACCGGGGAGCTGTTTTTT.

The rearrangement uses TRBV12-3 or TRBV12-4 and TRBJ2-1; maybe TRBD1 (5 bases). V was trimmed by 2 bases and J by 5 bases, leaving 7 bases between them. The CDR3 runs 13 residues. This CDR3 reads CASSLRQHNEQFF. The DNA of the CDR3 is TGTGCCAGCAGTTTACGACAGCACAATGAGCAGTTCTTC.

The chain is built from TRBV18 and TRBJ1-1, with D possibly being TRBD1 (5 bases). Deletions cut 1 base from V and 6 bases from J, with 12 bases between. This CDR3 has 14 amino acids. Germline-derived CDR1 and CDR2 are KGHSH and LQKENI. Here the CDR3 reads CASSPQATVPEAFF. DNA for the CDR3: TGTGCCAGCTCACCACAAGCGACAGTCCCTGAAGCTTTCTTT.

The gene calls are TRBV5-6 and TRBJ2-2; 12 bases are shared with TRBD1. V was clipped by 5 bases and J by 6 bases; unmatched bases: 8. This CDR3 region has 16 residues. Germline V gives CDR1 SGHDT, CDR2 YYEEEE. Here the CDR3 reads CASSYTGTGGPGELFF. The CDR3 DNA sequence: TGTGCCAGCAGTTATACCGGGACAGGGGGCCCCGGGGAGCTGTTTTTT. Full variable domain (missing parts from reference TRBV5-6 and TRBJ2-2): DAGVTQSPTHLIKTRGQQVTLRCSPKSGHDTVSWYQQALGQGPQFIFQYYEEEERQRGNFPDRFSGHQFPNYSSELNVNALLLGDSALYLCASSYTGTGGPGELFFGEGSRLTVL.

The rearrangement links TRBV20-1 to TRBJ2-5; no definite D call. Trimming shortened V by 7 bases and J by 2 bases, and 8 bases separated the two germline ends. Germline loops: CDR1 DFQATT, CDR2 SNEGSKA (reference sequence). This CDR3 spans 11 amino acids. In DNA, the CDR3 is TGCAGTGTCCGGTTACAAGAGACCCAGTACTTC. Protein: CSVRLQETQYF.

The rearrangement uses TRBV6-2 or TRBV6-3 and TRBJ2-3; D possibly corresponds to TRBD2 (6 bases). Trimming stripped 0 bases from V and 2 bases from J, with 18 bases between. The germline gives CDR1 MNHEY, CDR2 SVGEGT. The CDR3 sequence is 18 residues long. The DNA for the CDR3 is TGTGCCAGCAGTTACTCAACCCTCGAGGAGGGATTCACAGATACGCAGTATTTT. Its translation is CASSYSTLEEGFTDTQYF.

V gene TRBV11-3 combines with J gene TRBJ2-5, with D perhaps TRBD1 (5 bases). Trimming pared 3 bases from V and 7 bases from J, leaving 18 bases between. Germline loops: CDR1 SGHNT, CDR2 YENEEA. CDR3 length: 15 residues. This CDR3 is CASSFEAGNGRTQYF. In nucleotides, the CDR3 is TGTGCCAGCAGCTTCGAGGCAGGGAACGGACGGACCCAGTACTTC.

The chain links TRBV7-2 to TRBJ2-2; 7 positions agree with TRBD2. The length of the CDR3 is 17 residues. The germline V gene has CDR1 SGHTA and CDR2 FQGNSA. Unmatched junction bases numbered 14, after V lost 5 bases and J lost 5 bases. CDR3 nucleotide sequence: TGTGCCAGCAGCCTAGGGTCTAGCGGTTTTCGGACCGGGGAGCTGTTTTTT. It is translated as CASSLGSSGFRTGELFF.

The rearrangement joins TRBV19 to TRBJ2-1; D gene ambiguous. The V gene lost 0 bases and the J gene lost 4 bases, with 7 bases spanning the gap. CDR1 and CDR2 (germline): LNHDA, SQIVND (reference sequence). This CDR3 has 14 residues. CDR3 loop: CASSIEAEYNEQFF. The CDR3 DNA follows: TGTGCCAGTAGTATAGAGGCGGAGTACAATGAGCAGTTCTTC.

The chain uses TRBV11-3 and TRBJ2-5, with D possibly being TRBD2 (6 bases). The CDR3 spans 14 residues. Germline loops: CDR1 SGHNT, CDR2 YENEEA. V shed 1 base and J shed 5 bases, with 11 bases lying between them. CDR3 protein: CASSLASGGETQYF. The CDR3 DNA is TGTGCCAGCAGCTTAGCGTCAGGAGGGGAGACCCAGTACTTC. Full variable domain (outside the CDR3, taken from reference TRBV11-3 and TRBJ2-5): EAGVVQSPRYKIIEKKQPVAFWCNPISGHNTLYWYLQNLGQGPELLIRYENEEAVDDSQLPKDRFSAERLKGVDSTLKIQPAELGDSAVYLCASSLASGGETQYFGPGTRLLVL.

This chain links TRBV30 with TRBJ1-2; D ambiguous. V lost 2 bases to trimming and J lost 9 bases, with 13 bases between them. The germline V gene encodes CDR1 GTSNPN and CDR2 SVGIG (reference sequence). This CDR3 comprises 12 residues. The CDR3 DNA follows: TGTGCCTGGAGTACATACCCGATCCGCTACACCTTC. This translates into CAWSTYPIRYTF.